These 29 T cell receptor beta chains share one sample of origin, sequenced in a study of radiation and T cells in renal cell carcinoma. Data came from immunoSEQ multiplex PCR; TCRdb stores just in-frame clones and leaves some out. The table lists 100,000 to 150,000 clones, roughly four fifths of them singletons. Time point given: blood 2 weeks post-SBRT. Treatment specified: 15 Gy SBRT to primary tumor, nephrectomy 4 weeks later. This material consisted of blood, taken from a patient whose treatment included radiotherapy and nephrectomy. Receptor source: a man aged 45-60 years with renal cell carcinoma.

CDR3 protein: CASSALPLAGSEQFF. CDR3 coding DNA: TGTGCCAGCAGTGCCCTCCCTCTAGCGGGTAGTGAGCAGTTCTTC. This chain connects TRBV6-4 to TRBJ2-1, with 8 bases lining up with TRBD2. V trimming: 4 bases; J trimming: 9 bases; junction bases outside the gene matches: 11. This CDR3 has 15 residues. Germline V gives CDR1 MRHNA, CDR2 SNTAGT.

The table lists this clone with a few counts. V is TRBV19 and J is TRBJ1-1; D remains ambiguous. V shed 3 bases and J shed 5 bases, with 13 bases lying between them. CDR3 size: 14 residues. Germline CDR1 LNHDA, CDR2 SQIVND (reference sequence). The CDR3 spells CASSMRGEGTEAFF. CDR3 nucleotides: TGTGCCAGTAGTATGCGGGGAGAAGGGACTGAAGCTTTCTTT.

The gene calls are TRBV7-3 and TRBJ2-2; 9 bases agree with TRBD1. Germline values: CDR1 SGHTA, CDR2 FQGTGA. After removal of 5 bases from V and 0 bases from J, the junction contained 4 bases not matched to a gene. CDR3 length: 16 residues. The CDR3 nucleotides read TGTGCCAGCAGCGAACAGGGGGCAGCGAACACCGGGGAGCTGTTTTTT. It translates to CASSEQGAANTGELFF. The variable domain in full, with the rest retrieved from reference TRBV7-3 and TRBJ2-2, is GAGVSQTPSNKVTEKGKYVELRCDPISGHTALYWYRQSLGQGPEFLIYFQGTGAADDSGLPNDRFFAVRPEGSVSTLKIQRTERGDSAVYLCASSEQGAANTGELFFGEGSRLTVL.

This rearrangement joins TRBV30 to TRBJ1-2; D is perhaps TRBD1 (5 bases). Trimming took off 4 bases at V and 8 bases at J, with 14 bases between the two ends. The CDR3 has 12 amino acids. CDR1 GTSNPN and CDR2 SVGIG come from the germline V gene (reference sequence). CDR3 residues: CAWIKGVGGYTF. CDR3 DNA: TGTGCCTGGATCAAAGGGGTAGGGGGCTACACCTTC. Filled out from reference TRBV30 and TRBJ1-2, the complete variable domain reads SQTIHQWPATLVQPVGSPLSLECTVEGTSNPNLYWYRQAAGRGLQLLFYSVGIGQISSEVPQNLSASRPQDRQFILSSKKLLLSDSGFYLCAWIKGVGGYTFGSGTRLTVV.

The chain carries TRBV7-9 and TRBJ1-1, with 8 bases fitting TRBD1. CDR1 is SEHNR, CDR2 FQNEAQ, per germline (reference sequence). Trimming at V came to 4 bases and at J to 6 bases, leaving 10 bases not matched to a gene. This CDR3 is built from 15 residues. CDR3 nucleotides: TGTGCCAGCAGCTGGGCAGGGGGCTCTTACGCTGAAGCTTTCTTT. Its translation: CASSWAGGSYAEAFF.

The CDR3 region has the DNA TGTGCCAGCAGTGAACACATGAGGACCCTATATTTT. Residues: CASSEHMRTLYF. The J gene is TRBJ1-3, the V gene TRBV6-1; D gene unclear. This CDR3 spans 12 amino acids. Germline loops: CDR1 MNHNS, CDR2 SASEGT. V was trimmed by 2 bases and J by 14 bases, leaving 13 bases between them.

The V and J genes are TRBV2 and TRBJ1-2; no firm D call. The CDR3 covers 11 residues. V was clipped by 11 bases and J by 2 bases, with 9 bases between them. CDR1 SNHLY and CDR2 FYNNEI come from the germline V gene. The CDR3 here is CAPSGNYGYTF. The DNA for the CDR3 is TGTGCCCCTTCGGGGAACTATGGCTACACCTTC.

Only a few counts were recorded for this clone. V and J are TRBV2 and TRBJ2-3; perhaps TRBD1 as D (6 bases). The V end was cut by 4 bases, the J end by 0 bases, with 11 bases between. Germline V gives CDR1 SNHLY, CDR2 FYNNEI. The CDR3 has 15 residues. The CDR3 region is CASSAGTTSTDTQYF. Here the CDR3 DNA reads TGTGCCAGCAGTGCCGGGACAACTAGCACAGATACGCAGTATTTT.

CDR3 loop: CASSPGTSGTWYEQFF. CDR3 in DNA: TGTGCCAGCAGCCCCGGGACTAGCGGGACGTGGTATGAGCAGTTCTTC. The V call is TRBV14, the J call TRBJ2-1; TRBD2 matches 13 bases. This CDR3 region has 16 residues. CDR1 is SGHDN, CDR2 FVKESK, per germline. V lost 4 bases, J lost 8 bases, and 8 bases stayed unmatched. Drawing the rest from reference TRBV14 and TRBJ2-1, the complete variable domain is EAGVTQFPSHSVIEKGQTVTLRCDPISGHDNLYWYRRVMGKEIKFLLHFVKESKQDESGMPNNRFLAERTGGTYSTLKVQPAELEDSGVYFCASSPGTSGTWYEQFFGPGTRLTVL.

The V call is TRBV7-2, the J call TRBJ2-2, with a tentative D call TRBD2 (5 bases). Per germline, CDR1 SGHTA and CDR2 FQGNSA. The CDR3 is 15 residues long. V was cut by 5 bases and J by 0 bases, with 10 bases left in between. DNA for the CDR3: TGTGCCAGCAGCCCCACCGGGGCGAACACCGGGGAGCTGTTTTTT. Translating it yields CASSPTGANTGELFF.

The CDR3 region is CASSTNRALEKLFF. The CDR3 nucleotides are TGTGCCAGTTCTACAAACAGGGCTTTGGAAAAACTGTTTTTT. The chain carries TRBV27 and TRBJ1-4; D possibly corresponds to TRBD1 (6 bases). Germline-derived CDR1 and CDR2 are MNHEY and SMNVEV (reference sequence). V lost 9 bases to trimming and J lost 8 bases, with 19 bases between them. This CDR3 is 14 amino acids long.

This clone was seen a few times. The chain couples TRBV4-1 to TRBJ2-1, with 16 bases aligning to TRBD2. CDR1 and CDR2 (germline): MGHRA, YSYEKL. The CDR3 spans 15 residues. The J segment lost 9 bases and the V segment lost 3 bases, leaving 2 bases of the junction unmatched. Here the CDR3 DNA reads TGCGCCAGCAGCCAGGGACTAGCGGGAGGGATTGAGCAGTTCTTC. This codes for CASSQGLAGGIEQFF.

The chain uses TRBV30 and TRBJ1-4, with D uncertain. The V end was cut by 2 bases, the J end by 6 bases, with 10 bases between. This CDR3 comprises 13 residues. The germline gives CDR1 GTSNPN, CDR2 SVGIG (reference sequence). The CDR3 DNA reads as TGTGCCTGGAGTAGGGAGAGTTATGAAAAACTGTTTTTT. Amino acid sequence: CAWSRESYEKLFF.

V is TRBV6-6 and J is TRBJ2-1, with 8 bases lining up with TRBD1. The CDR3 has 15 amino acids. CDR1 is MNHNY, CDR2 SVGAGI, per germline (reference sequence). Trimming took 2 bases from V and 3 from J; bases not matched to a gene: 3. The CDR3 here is CASSYGTGNYNEQFF. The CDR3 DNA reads TGTGCCAGCAGTTACGGGACAGGCAACTACAATGAGCAGTTCTTC.

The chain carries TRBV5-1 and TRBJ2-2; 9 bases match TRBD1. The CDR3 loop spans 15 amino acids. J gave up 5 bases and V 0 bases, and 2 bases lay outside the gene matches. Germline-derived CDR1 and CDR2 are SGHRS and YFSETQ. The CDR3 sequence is CASSLDRGHTGELFF. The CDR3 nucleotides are TGCGCCAGCAGCTTGGACAGGGGGCATACCGGGGAGCTGTTTTTT.

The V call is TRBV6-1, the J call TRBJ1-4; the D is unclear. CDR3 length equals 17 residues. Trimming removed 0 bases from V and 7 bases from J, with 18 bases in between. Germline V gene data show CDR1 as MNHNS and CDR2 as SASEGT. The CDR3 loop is CASSEAGSGGVREKLFF. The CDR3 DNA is TGTGCCAGCAGTGAAGCCGGGAGCGGAGGAGTACGTGAAAAACTGTTTTTT.

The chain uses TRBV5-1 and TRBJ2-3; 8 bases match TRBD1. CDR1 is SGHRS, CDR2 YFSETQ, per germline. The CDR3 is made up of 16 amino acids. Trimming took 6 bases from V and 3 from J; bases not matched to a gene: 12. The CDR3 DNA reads TGCGCCAGCACGAAAAACCGGAACAGGGGGACAGATACGCAGTATTTT. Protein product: CASTKNRNRGTDTQYF. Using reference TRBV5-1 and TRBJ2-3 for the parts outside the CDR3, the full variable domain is KAGVTQTPRYLIKTRGQQVTLSCSPISGHRSVSWYQQTPGQGLQFLFEYFSETQRNKGNFPGRFSGRQFSNSRSEMNVSTLELGDSALYLCASTKNRNRGTDTQYFGPGTRLTVL.

The CDR3 nucleotides read TGTGCCAGCAGCTTTATGAAGAACACTGAAGCTTTCTTT. Its translation is CASSFMKNTEAFF. This chain links TRBV7-2 with TRBJ1-1; D not resolved. V was trimmed by 3 bases and J by 1 base, leaving 6 bases between them. Germline-derived CDR1 and CDR2 are SGHTA and FQGNSA. This CDR3 spans 13 amino acids.

CDR3 sequence: CSAVQGAGETQYF. DNA for the CDR3: TGCAGCGCCGTACAGGGGGCTGGAGAGACCCAGTACTTC. This chain uses TRBV29-1 with TRBJ2-5; 9 nucleotides align to TRBD1. Germline assignment: CDR1 SQVTM and CDR2 ANQGSEA. The trim removed 7 bases at V and 4 bases at J, leaving 7 bases unmatched. The CDR3 has 13 amino acids.

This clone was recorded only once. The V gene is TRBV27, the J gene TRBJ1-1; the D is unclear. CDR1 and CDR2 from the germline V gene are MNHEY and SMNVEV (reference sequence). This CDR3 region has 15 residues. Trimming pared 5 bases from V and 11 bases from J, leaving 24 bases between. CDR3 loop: CASSPISESPLRAFF. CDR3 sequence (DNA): TGTGCCAGCAGTCCCATCTCGGAGAGTCCTCTAAGGGCTTTCTTT.

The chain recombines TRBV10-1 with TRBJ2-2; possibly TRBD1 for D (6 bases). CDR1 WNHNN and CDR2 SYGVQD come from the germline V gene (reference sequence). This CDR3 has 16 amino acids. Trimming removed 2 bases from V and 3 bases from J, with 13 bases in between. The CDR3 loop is CASSEPRAGDTGELFF. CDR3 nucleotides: TGCGCCAGCAGTGAGCCGCGCGCAGGGGACACCGGGGAGCTGTTTTTT.

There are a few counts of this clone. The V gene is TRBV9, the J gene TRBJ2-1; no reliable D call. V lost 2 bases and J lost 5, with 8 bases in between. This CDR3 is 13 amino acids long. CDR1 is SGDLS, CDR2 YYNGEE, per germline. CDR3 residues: CASSVVTDNEQFF. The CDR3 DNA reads TGTGCCAGCAGCGTTGTTACGGACAATGAGCAGTTCTTC.

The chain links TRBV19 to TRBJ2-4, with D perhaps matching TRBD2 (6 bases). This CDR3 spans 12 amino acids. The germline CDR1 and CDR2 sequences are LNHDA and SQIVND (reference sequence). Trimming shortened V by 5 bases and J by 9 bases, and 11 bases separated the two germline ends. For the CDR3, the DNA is TGTGCCAGTAGTCCGGGAGTCGTCATTCAGTACTTC. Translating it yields CASSPGVVIQYF.

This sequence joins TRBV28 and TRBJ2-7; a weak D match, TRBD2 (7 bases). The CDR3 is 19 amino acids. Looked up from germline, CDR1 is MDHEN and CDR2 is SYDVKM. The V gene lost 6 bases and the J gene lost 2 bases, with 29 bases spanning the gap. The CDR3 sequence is CASSAGGGPGSGIPYEQYF. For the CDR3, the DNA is TGTGCCAGCAGCGCTGGGGGGGGGCCAGGGAGCGGGATTCCCTACGAGCAGTACTTC.

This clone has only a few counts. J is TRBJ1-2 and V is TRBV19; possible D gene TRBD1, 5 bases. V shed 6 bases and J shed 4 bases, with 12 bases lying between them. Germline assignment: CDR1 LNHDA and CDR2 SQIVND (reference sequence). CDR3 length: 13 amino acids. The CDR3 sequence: CASSRDSGYGYTF. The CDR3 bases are TGTGCCAGTAGCAGGGATTCGGGCTATGGCTACACCTTC.

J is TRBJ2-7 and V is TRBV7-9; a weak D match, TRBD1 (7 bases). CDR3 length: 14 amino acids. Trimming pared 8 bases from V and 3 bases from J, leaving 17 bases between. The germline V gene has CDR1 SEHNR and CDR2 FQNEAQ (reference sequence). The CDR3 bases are TGTGCCAGCGGCGGGACAGAAGATCACTACGAGCAGTACTTC. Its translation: CASGGTEDHYEQYF.

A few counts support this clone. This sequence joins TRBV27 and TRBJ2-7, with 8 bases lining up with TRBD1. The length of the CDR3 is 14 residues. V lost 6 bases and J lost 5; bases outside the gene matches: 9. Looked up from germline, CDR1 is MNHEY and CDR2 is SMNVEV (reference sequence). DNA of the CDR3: TGTGCCAGCAGCTTAAACAGGGGGATCCACGAGCAGTACTTC. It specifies CASSLNRGIHEQYF.

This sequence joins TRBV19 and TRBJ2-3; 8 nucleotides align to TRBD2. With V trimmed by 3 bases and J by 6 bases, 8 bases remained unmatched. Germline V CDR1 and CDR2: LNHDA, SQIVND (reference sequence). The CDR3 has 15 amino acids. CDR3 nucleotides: TGTGCCAGTAGTATCCGGGGGGGCTTTCCCGATACGCAGTATTTT. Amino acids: CASSIRGGFPDTQYF.

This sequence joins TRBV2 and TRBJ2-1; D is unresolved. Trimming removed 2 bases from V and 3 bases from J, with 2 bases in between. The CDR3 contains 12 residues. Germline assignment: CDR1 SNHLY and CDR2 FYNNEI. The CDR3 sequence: CASSELYNEQFF. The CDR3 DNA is TGTGCCAGCAGTGAACTCTACAATGAGCAGTTCTTC.